Listed here are 15 T cell receptor beta chains from one sample, sequenced in a study of T cell responses to AZD1222 COVID-19 vaccine. Libraries were prepared by immunoSEQ multiplex PCR; TCRdb keeps only in-frame clonotypes and omits some of them. The sample shows 50,000 or so clones, about 90% of them seen only once. Sample: peripheral blood, taken on day 0 of AZD1222 vaccination. All receptors derive from an adult in good health.

V and J are TRBV27 and TRBJ1-5; D remains unclear. The CDR3 totals 13 residues. In germline, CDR1 is MNHEY, CDR2 SMNVEV (reference sequence). The V and J ends lost 2 bases and 9 bases respectively, with 11 bases between them. As DNA, the CDR3 is TGTGCCAGCAGTTTAGCTTCTTGGGGGCCCCAGCATTTT. Translated, it gives CASSLASWGPQHF.

The V call is TRBV6-2 or TRBV6-3, the J call TRBJ2-1; D may be TRBD2 (6 bases). V was clipped by 0 bases and J by 8 bases, with 14 bases between them. The CDR3 is 15 residues long. Germline loops: CDR1 MNHEY, CDR2 SVGEGT. The CDR3 spells CASSYSGGMGDEQFF. The CDR3 DNA follows: TGTGCCAGCAGTTACTCAGGCGGGATGGGTGATGAGCAGTTCTTC.

This clone was counted once. V is TRBV5-1 and J is TRBJ1-2, with unresolved D. The germline V gene has CDR1 SGHRS and CDR2 YFSETQ. V shed 6 bases and J shed 6 bases, with 15 bases lying between them. This CDR3 spans 13 amino acids. The CDR3 loop reads CASIGSGRDGYTF. The CDR3 nucleotides are TGCGCCAGCATAGGTTCGGGGAGGGATGGCTACACCTTC.

This sequence joins TRBV16 and TRBJ1-5; D ambiguous. CDR1 is KGHSY, CDR2 FQNENV, per germline. The length of the CDR3 is 13 residues. V lost 0 bases and J 9 bases, leaving 9 bases between the germline ends. The CDR3 DNA is TGTGCCAGCAGCCAATCGAGGTACTCGCCCCAGCATTTT. Translating it yields CASSQSRYSPQHF.

V and J are TRBV5-1 and TRBJ2-1; possibly TRBD1 or TRBD2 for D (6 bases each). Per the germline V gene, CDR1 is SGHRS and CDR2 is YFSETQ. This CDR3 has 13 amino acids. Trimming removed 4 bases at V and 3 bases at J, with 8 bases between. CDR3 region: CASSRGDYNEQFF. In nucleotides, the CDR3 is TGCGCCAGCAGCAGGGGGGACTACAATGAGCAGTTCTTC. Combining the CDR3 with reference TRBV5-1 and TRBJ2-1 gives the whole variable domain KAGVTQTPRYLIKTRGQQVTLSCSPISGHRSVSWYQQTPGQGLQFLFEYFSETQRNKGNFPGRFSGRQFSNSRSEMNVSTLELGDSALYLCASSRGDYNEQFFGPGTRLTVL.

The V gene is TRBV7-8, the J gene TRBJ2-2; the match to TRBD1 covers 8 bases. The J segment lost 3 bases and the V segment lost 6 bases, leaving 0 bases of the junction unmatched. The length of the CDR3 is 13 residues. Germline CDR1 and CDR2: SGHVS and FQNEAQ. The CDR3 nucleotides are TGTGCCAGCAGACAGGGGGACACCGGGGAGCTGTTTTTT. It is translated as CASRQGDTGELFF.

The chain links TRBV20-1 to TRBJ2-7; tentatively, D is TRBD2 (6 bases). The CDR3 runs 10 residues. The germline gives CDR1 DFQATT, CDR2 SNEGSKA (reference sequence). V shed 6 bases and J shed 3 bases, with 6 bases lying between them. CDR3 sequence: CSAGSYEQYF. CDR3 DNA sequence: TGCAGTGCCGGGAGCTACGAGCAGTACTTC.

V is TRBV18 and J is TRBJ2-4; D might be TRBD1 (6 bases). Trimming pared 1 base from V and 2 bases from J, leaving 6 bases between. Germline V gene sequence: CDR1 KGHSH, CDR2 LQKENI. This CDR3 contains 14 residues. The CDR3 DNA is TGTGCCAGCTCACCACGGGACACCAAAAACATTCAGTACTTC. It yields the protein CASSPRDTKNIQYF.

The chain carries TRBV6-5 and TRBJ1-2; D possibly corresponds to TRBD1 (6 bases). In germline, CDR1 is MNHEY, CDR2 SVGAGI. The CDR3 has 12 residues. Trimming shortened V by 8 bases and J by 7 bases, and 14 bases separated the two germline ends. The CDR3 loop is CASFRGLGGYTF. The CDR3 nucleotides are TGTGCCAGCTTCCGGGGGCTAGGTGGCTACACCTTC.

This clone was counted a single time. This chain connects TRBV6-6 to TRBJ2-1, with TRBD2 matching 9 bases. The CDR3 has 14 residues. V shed 5 bases, J shed 1 base, and the junction held 0 bases outside the gene matches. Germline V gene data show CDR1 as MNHNY and CDR2 as SVGAGI (reference sequence). The CDR3 DNA sequence: TGTGCCAGCAGTAGCGGGAGGTCCTACAATGAGCAGTTCTTC. As protein: CASSSGRSYNEQFF.

This chain uses TRBV25-1 with TRBJ1-5; 7 bases fit TRBD1. The junction had 0 bases not matched to a gene; V was cut back by 3 bases and J by 1 base. This CDR3 spans 14 amino acids. The germline CDR1 and CDR2 sequences are MGHDK and SYGVNS. For the CDR3, the DNA is TGTGCCAGCAGTGACAGGGGGAGCAATCAGCCCCAGCATTTT. As protein: CASSDRGSNQPQHF.

The chain links TRBV15 to TRBJ2-3, with 7 bases lining up with TRBD2. CDR1 is LNHNV, CDR2 YYDKDF, per germline (reference sequence). The CDR3 is 16 residues long. Trimming cost V 5 bases and J 0 bases; bases outside gene matches: 8. The CDR3 nucleotides are TGTGCCACCAGCGGTGGACTAGATCTAAGCACAGATACGCAGTATTTT. It encodes CATSGGLDLSTDTQYF.

V gene TRBV19 combines with J gene TRBJ1-5; 8 bases agree with TRBD1. V lost 5 bases to trimming and J lost 4 bases; unmatched junction nucleotides: 4. Germline assignment: CDR1 LNHDA and CDR2 SQIVND (reference sequence). The CDR3 covers 14 residues. This CDR3 reads CASSPTGANQPQHF. CDR3 nucleotide sequence: TGTGCCAGTAGTCCGACAGGGGCGAATCAGCCCCAGCATTTT.

The chain employs TRBV5-5 and TRBJ1-5; D ambiguous. CDR1 SGHKS and CDR2 YYEKEE come from the germline V gene (reference sequence). V dropped 1 base and J dropped 5 bases, with 7 bases sitting between them. The CDR3 extends over 13 amino acids. For the CDR3, the DNA is TGTGCCAGCAGCTTGATCATCGATCAGCCCCAGCATTTT. The encoded protein is CASSLIIDQPQHF.

The chain combines TRBV11-2 with TRBJ2-5; TRBD1 matches at 10 bases. CDR1 is SGHAT, CDR2 FQNNGV, per germline. Trimming cost V 0 bases and J 4 bases; bases outside gene matches: 5. This CDR3 contains 16 residues. The CDR3 nucleotides read TGTGCCAGCAGCTTAGATAAGGGGACAGGGGCAGAGACCCAGTACTTC. Protein product: CASSLDKGTGAETQYF.